The clone carrying this T cell receptor (beta chain) was seen a single time. Its target is not known. The data stem from a study of T cell responses to AZD1222 COVID-19 vaccine. Broader study findings: Donors in the cohort were predominantly white British and more often female, and clonal diversity was possibly underestimated.

Trimming cost V 6 bases and J 5 bases; bases outside gene matches: 7. This CDR3 comprises 14 residues. Germline V gene data show CDR1 as SQVTM and CDR2 as ANQGSEA. The protocol was immunoSEQ multiplex PCR, while the TCRdb copy is restricted to in-frame clones and leaves out a portion. This sample yields about 96,000 clones, of which approximately 90% are seen a single time; around 1.6% belongs to the top ten. The specimen comprised peripheral blood, sampled on day 0 of AZD1222 vaccination. This receptor was obtained from an adult in good health. The rearrangement uses TRBV29-1 and TRBJ2-2; 9 bases agree with TRBD1. CDR3 in amino acids: CSVAGTGTTGELFF. DNA of the CDR3: TGCAGCGTAGCCGGGACAGGGACGACCGGGGAGCTGTTTTTT.